The rows below give T cell receptor beta chains drawn from one sample of a study of response to subunit inactivated influenza vaccine. TCRdb itself ran the RT-PCR reads through MiXCR, one entry per CDR3 protein. The table includes hundreds of thousands of distinct CDR3 sequences, 15% to 20% detected once. The sample in question was PBMCs from blood, obtained around 5 days after vaccination. The receptors shown here come from a man aged 50-60 years who received an inactivated influenza vaccine. Each CDR3 is given with its conserved first and last residue. D genes are given only for firm matches. Some rows mark clone size as missing; the rest say once, few, many or name a class of expanded clone.

>.|TRBV10-2|TRBD2
CASKPTSGPYEQYF
>.|TRBV15|TRBD1
CATSLPGGTEAFF
>few|TRBV27|TRBD2
CASKGLAGALDTQYF
>.|TRBV12-3/TRBV12-4|.
CASTSTGTVSTDTQYF
>few|TRBV28|TRBD2
CASSLPREGSLETQYF
>few|TRBV4-1|.
CASSQHSYGYTF
>few|TRBV20-1|TRBD2
CSANLAASYEQYF
>few|TRBV3-1|.
CASRMALDGEAFF
>few|TRBV2|TRBD2
CASTAQREGFKQFF
>many|TRBV12-3/TRBV12-4|.
CASSFPGPNEKLFF
>.|TRBV5-5|.
CASSVRGDLTWGYTF
>few|TRBV7-9|TRBD2
CASSEGLAGGLQETQYF
>.|TRBV10-1|TRBD2
CASSESTSGYYNEQFF
>.|TRBV9|.
CASSTQPGLGAGELFF
>.|TRBV29-1|.
CSVAGQGGNNEQFF
>few|TRBV7-2|.
CASSLIGLGGQTQYF
>many|TRBV5-6|TRBD1
CASSQGAGNTEAFF
>.|TRBV24-1|TRBD1
CATSDLGAGDSQLETQYF
>.|TRBV5-1|TRBD2
CASSVSSGGSSYNEQFF
>few|TRBV7-2|.
CASSLAPLGGGGEAFF
>few|TRBV29-1|TRBD2
CSVDPERENGNEQFF
>.|TRBV7-6|.
CASAREHGVGTQYF
>.|TRBV28|TRBD1
CASSYGTGAPGDTQYF
>.|TRBV7-2|.
CASSPRNEKSYEQYF
>.|TRBV11-2|.
CARGVNEQFF
>many|TRBV29-1|.
CSVEDGYTF
>few|TRBV9|TRBD1
CASSRTGGAINEQFF
>many|TRBV12-3/TRBV12-4|.
CASSINNEQFF
>.|TRBV5-1|.
CASSRTGDSTDTQYF
>few|TRBV20-1|TRBD1
CSAPDRVKSNQPQHF
>.|TRBV5-1|TRBD2
CASQAGVGETQYF
>few|TRBV28|TRBD1
CASSFGDRVGGYTF
>.|TRBV6-1|.
CASSEHIMNTEAFF
>.|TRBV7-9|.
CASSLFLGQQNTGELFF
>.|TRBV12-3/TRBV12-4|TRBD1
CASSYRDRAQGYTF
>.|TRBV4-2|.
CASSQDREITEAFF
>.|TRBV20-1|.
CSASTLGGGRYEQYF